A selection of T cell receptor beta chains follows, all from one sample in a study of blood T cell repertoires in COVID-19. Only in-frame clones appear in the TCRdb table, and some are missing; sequencing was by immunoSEQ multiplex PCR. The sample contains approximately 300,000 clones, more than 85% of which appear only once. Sequencing was performed on PBMCs or T cells enriched from blood (not recorded which). The receptors derive from a woman in her twenties or thirties who had recovered from COVID-19. Each CDR3 is given with its conserved first and last residue. A D gene is named only where the DNA matches it firmly. Clone size is not always given. Where it is, it says once, few, many or a class for expanded clones.

cdr3_length,d_call,clone_size,v_call,j_call,cdr3_nt,cdr3_aa
15,TRBD1,-,TRBV15,TRBJ2-5,TGTGCCACCAGCAGGGGACAGGGTCGGAGGGAGACCCAGTACTTC,CATSRGQGRRETQYF
15,TRBD2,once,TRBV27,TRBJ2-1,TGTGCCAGCAGTTTAGGGACTACAACACACAATGAGCAGTTCTTC,CASSLGTTTHNEQFF
15,TRBD1,-,TRBV19,TRBJ1-2,TGTGCCAGTAGTATACCGGGACAGGGGAGATATGGCTACACCTTC,CASSIPGQGRYGYTF
15,TRBD1,once,TRBV24-1,TRBJ1-2,TGTGCCACCAGTGACCCAACCGGGACAGACTATGGCTACACCTTC,CATSDPTGTDYGYTF
15,-,once,TRBV19,TRBJ2-1,TGTGCCAGTAGTGAACGGACTGAAGCGGTCTATGAGCAGTTCTTC,CASSERTEAVYEQFF
13,-,-,TRBV7-6,TRBJ1-1,TGTGCCAGCAGTTGGGCAGCGAACACTGAAGCTTTCTTT,CASSWAANTEAFF
16,TRBD2,-,TRBV18,TRBJ2-1,TGTGCCAGCTCAGGATTAACCGGGACTATTGACAATGAGCAGTTCTTC,CASSGLTGTIDNEQFF
12,-,-,TRBV28,TRBJ1-1,TGTGCCAGCAGTTTAGCAGGGGATGAAGCTTTCTTT,CASSLAGDEAFF
15,-,-,TRBV3-1/TRBV3-2,TRBJ2-3,TGTGCCAGCAGCCGGATCCTAGCTTGCACAGATACGCAGTATTTT,CASSRILACTDTQYF
13,-,-,TRBV7-9,TRBJ2-5,TGTGCCAGCACCGCGGACGGAGGCGGGACCCAGTACTTC,CASTADGGGTQYF
14,-,-,TRBV28,TRBJ1-4,TGTGCCAGCACACTGCCGGGACTTCGTGAAAAACTGTTTTTT,CASTLPGLREKLFF
13,TRBD1,once,TRBV6-5,TRBJ1-5,TGTGCCAGCAGCGACAGGGATGGACAGCCCCAGCATTTT,CASSDRDGQPQHF
9,-,few,TRBV27,TRBJ1-4,TGTGCCCGGGGGGGAAAACTGTTTTTT,CARGGKLFF
15,TRBD1,few,TRBV3-1/TRBV3-2,TRBJ2-7,TGTGCCAGCAGCCCTGATCTAGGGGGCCGCTACGAGCAGTACTTC,CASSPDLGGRYEQYF
14,-,-,TRBV5-4,TRBJ1-3,TGTGCCAGCAGCTTCTCCCGCTCTGGAAACACCATATATTTT,CASSFSRSGNTIYF
13,-,-,TRBV28,TRBJ1-5,TGTGCCAGCGGTCACCAGGTCTATCAGCCCCAGCATTTT,CASGHQVYQPQHF
11,-,once,TRBV28,TRBJ2-1,TGTGCCAGCAGTGTATACAATGAGCAGTTCTTC,CASSVYNEQFF
16,-,-,TRBV15,TRBJ2-7,TGTGCCACCAGCAGGCTTGCCCAGGGGGGCCCATACGAGCAGTACTTC,CATSRLAQGGPYEQYF
13,-,-,TRBV24-1,TRBJ1-6,TGTGCCACCAGTGTGGGGGCCGGTTCACCCCTCCACTTT,CATSVGAGSPLHF
16,-,-,TRBV5-1,TRBJ2-1,TGCGCCAGCAGCTTGTTCGGTCCCAGGGGAAACAATGAGCAGTTCTTC,CASSLFGPRGNNEQFF
15,TRBD1,-,TRBV5-8,TRBJ2-7,TGTGCCAGCAGCTTTTTCGGGACAGGCGTATACGAGCAGTACTTC,CASSFFGTGVYEQYF
15,-,-,TRBV5-1,TRBJ1-3,TGCGCCAGCAGAGTGACAGAAAGCTCTGGAAACACCATATATTTT,CASRVTESSGNTIYF
13,-,-,TRBV18,TRBJ2-5,TGTGCCAGCTCACCGGGACTCCAAGAGACCCAGTACTTC,CASSPGLQETQYF
13,TRBD1,once,TRBV6-5,TRBJ2-1,TGTGCCAGCCGGGACAGAAACAACAATGAGCAGTTCTTC,CASRDRNNNEQFF
17,TRBD1,-,TRBV9,TRBJ2-6,TGTGCCAGCAGCGGGGGACAGGGGGCTGCTGGGGCCAACGTCCTGACTTTC,CASSGGQGAAGANVLTF
15,-,-,TRBV3-1/TRBV3-2,TRBJ2-1,TGTGCCAGCAGCCGGACTCGGAGCTCCTACAATGAGCAGTTCTTC,CASSRTRSSYNEQFF
15,-,-,TRBV19,TRBJ1-1,TGTGCCAGTAAGGCGTGGTTTGGGGGGGACACTGAAGCTTTCTTT,CASKAWFGGDTEAFF
14,-,-,TRBV11-3,TRBJ1-3,TGTGCCAGCAGCTTGGGGGGCTCTGGAAACACCATATATTTT,CASSLGGSGNTIYF
15,TRBD1,-,TRBV19,TRBJ2-7,TGTGCCAGTACCCCCGGTCCTGACAGGGTCCACGAGCAGTACTTC,CASTPGPDRVHEQYF
17,TRBD1,-,TRBV4-1,TRBJ2-1,TGCGCCAGCAGCCAAGAAAGGAGGGTAGGACAGGGCTATGAGCAGTTCTTC,CASSQERRVGQGYEQFF
16,TRBD1,-,TRBV28,TRBJ1-3,TGTGCCAGCAGTCACCGGGGACAGGGTGGTGGAAACACCATATATTTT,CASSHRGQGGGNTIYF
15,TRBD1,-,TRBV5-1,TRBJ1-1,TGCGCCAGCAGCTCAACAGGGGAGGTTCTCACTGAAGCTTTCTTT,CASSSTGEVLTEAFF
16,-,-,TRBV18,TRBJ2-5,TGTGCCAGCTCAACCGTGGGGGGGACAGGCCAAGAGACCCAGTACTTC,CASSTVGGTGQETQYF